One and the same sample provided the 32 T cell receptor beta chains below, sequenced in a study of OX40 agonist ivuxolimab in advanced cancers. Sequenced by immunoSEQ multiplex PCR; TCRdb stores in-frame clones only, minus some. This repertoire shows tens of thousands of clones, approximately 86% found once; its top ten account for about 0.8%. The source was CD4+ or CD8+ T cells sorted from blood, collected in a trial of the OX40 agonist ivuxolimab. All receptors derive from an adult with an advanced solid tumor such as melanoma, head and neck, liver or kidney cancer.

CDR3 sequence reads: CASSEYRGDYGYTF. CDR3 nucleotide sequence: TGTGCCAGCAGTGAATATAGGGGAGACTATGGCTACACCTTC. The chain couples TRBV6-1 to TRBJ1-2, with D perhaps TRBD1 (5 bases). The germline V gene encodes CDR1 MNHNS and CDR2 SASEGT. CDR3 length equals 14 residues. V was clipped by 2 bases and J by 3 bases, with 10 bases between them.

V is TRBV6-4 and J is TRBJ2-1; 11 nucleotides line up with TRBD1. Germline V gives CDR1 MRHNA, CDR2 SNTAGT. After removal of 6 bases from V and 10 bases from J, the junction contained 11 bases not matched to a gene. This CDR3 contains 15 residues. CDR3 region: CASRREGQGDYEQFF. DNA of the CDR3: TGTGCCAGCAGGCGAGAGGGACAGGGGGATTACGAGCAGTTCTTC.

Here the CDR3 DNA reads TGCGCCAGCAGTCAATCCGAACACAGGGTAGTTGAGACCCAGTACTTC. It specifies CASSQSEHRVVETQYF. This rearrangement joins TRBV23-1 to TRBJ2-5; D may be TRBD1 (6 bases). TRBV23-1 is an ORF, and what it does is uncertain. With 0 bases removed from V and 5 bases from J, the gap between germline ends came to 16 bases. The CDR3 loop spans 16 amino acids.

This chain joins TRBV27 and TRBJ2-1; TRBD1 aligns across 7 bases. This CDR3 comprises 15 residues. The germline gives CDR1 MNHEY, CDR2 SMNVEV (reference sequence). V shed 6 bases, J shed 6 bases, and the junction held 11 bases outside the gene matches. CDR3 region: CASSFRDSDFNEQFF. CDR3 bases: TGTGCCAGCAGCTTTCGGGACAGCGACTTCAATGAGCAGTTCTTC.

This sequence joins TRBV2 and TRBJ2-3, with 7 bases aligning to TRBD1. This CDR3 region has 15 residues. The germline V gene has CDR1 SNHLY and CDR2 FYNNEI. J gave up 4 bases and V 6 bases, and 10 bases lay outside the gene matches. CDR3 DNA: TGTGCCAGCAGCGCGACAGGGATTAGCGCAGATACGCAGTATTTT. Residues: CASSATGISADTQYF.

The CDR3 nucleotides read TGCGCCAGCAGCTTCCAGGGTGGCACAGATACGCAGTATTTT. This codes for CASSFQGGTDTQYF. V is TRBV5-1 and J is TRBJ2-3; weak D call: TRBD1 (5 bases). The length of the CDR3 is 14 residues. Germline V gives CDR1 SGHRS, CDR2 YFSETQ. V lost 2 bases and J 1 base, leaving 8 bases between the germline ends.

The V call is TRBV30, the J call TRBJ1-5; a possible D gene is TRBD1 (5 bases). Germline V gives CDR1 GTSNPN, CDR2 SVGIG (reference sequence). With 0 bases removed from V and 0 bases from J, the gap between germline ends came to 12 bases. There are 16 residues in the CDR3. CDR3 protein: CAWSVTGGYSNQPQHF. Here the CDR3 DNA reads TGTGCCTGGAGTGTTACAGGAGGCTATAGCAATCAGCCCCAGCATTTT. Using reference TRBV30 and TRBJ1-5 for the parts outside the CDR3, the full variable domain is SQTIHQWPATLVQPVGSPLSLECTVEGTSNPNLYWYRQAAGRGLQLLFYSVGIGQISSEVPQNLSASRPQDRQFILSSKKLLLSDSGFYLCAWSVTGGYSNQPQHFGDGTRLSIL.

CDR3 sequence (DNA): TGTGCCAGCAGCAACCTGGGGTATGGCTACACCTTC. Translation: CASSNLGYGYTF. The genes are TRBV11-1 and TRBJ1-2; no clear D. Germline V lookup: CDR1 SGHAT, CDR2 FQDESV (reference sequence). This CDR3 has 12 residues. V lost 5 bases and J 5 bases, leaving 9 bases between the germline ends.

The chain combines TRBV10-2 with TRBJ2-5; D is unclear. Trimming pared 3 bases from V and 1 base from J, leaving 12 bases between. The CDR3 is made up of 15 amino acids. Germline V gene lookup returns CDR1 WSHSY and CDR2 SAAADI. The CDR3 sequence is CASSDSRAVQETQYF. As DNA, the CDR3 is TGCGCCAGCAGTGACTCACGCGCCGTCCAAGAGACCCAGTACTTC.

This clone appeared a few times. The V gene is TRBV5-6, the J gene TRBJ1-2; D gene unclear. Germline V gives CDR1 SGHDT, CDR2 YYEEEE. The V end was cut by 4 bases, the J end by 8 bases, with 12 bases between. The CDR3 is made up of 12 amino acids. CDR3 bases: TGTGCCAGCAGCCGGATTTTTACCGGCTACACCTTC. This encodes CASSRIFTGYTF.

This clone was counted once. V and J are TRBV28 and TRBJ2-7, with TRBD2 matching 7 bases. The CDR3 sequence is 14 residues long. Trimming removed 5 bases from V and 2 bases from J; junction bases left unmatched: 6. CDR1 and CDR2 from the germline V gene are MDHEN and SYDVKM. DNA for the CDR3: TGTGCCAGCAGTCGGCCTAGCGGAACCTACGAGCAGTACTTC. It yields the protein CASSRPSGTYEQYF.

Comment on this clone: One end of the junction is discordant with germline, which a read error may explain. This sequence joins TRBV5-6 and TRBJ2-1; 11 bases map to TRBD2. CDR3 length: 12 residues. Germline assignment: CDR1 SGHDT and CDR2 YYEEEE. DNA for the CDR3: TGTGCCAGCAGCGCTTCACTAGCGGGAGATCTCTTC. Its protein product is CASSASLAGDLF. Together with reference TRBV5-6 and TRBJ2-1, the CDR3 gives the full variable domain: DAGVTQSPTHLIKTRGQQVTLRCSPKSGHDTVSWYQQALGQGPQFIFQYYEEEERQRGNFPDRFSGHQFPNYSSELNVNALLLGDSALYLCASSASLAGDLFGPGTRLTVL.

The chain employs TRBV11-2 and TRBJ1-5, with 8 bases fitting TRBD1. The CDR3 runs to 15 residues. The V segment lost 1 base and the J segment 6 bases; nucleotides outside the gene matches: 5. Germline V gene sequence: CDR1 SGHAT, CDR2 FQNNGV. The CDR3 nucleotides are TGTGCCAGCAGCTTAGCAGGGGGCGGTGGTCAGCCCCAGCATTTT. Translating gives CASSLAGGGGQPQHF.

Notes on this clone: At one of its ends the junction is not consistent with the germline gene, which may arise from a read error. The chain couples TRBV23-1 to TRBJ2-7; D is undetermined. TRBV23-1 is recorded as an ORF, its role being uncertain. The CDR3 is 11 residues long. CDR3 amino acids: CASSRAHLPTF. The CDR3 DNA follows: TGCGCCAGCAGTCGCGCACACCTACCTACCTTC.

The V and J genes are TRBV7-9 and TRBJ1-4; D gene ambiguous. Germline CDR1 and CDR2: SEHNR and FQNEAQ (reference sequence). This CDR3 contains 13 residues. Trimming left V 2 bases short and J 5 bases short, with 6 bases between. The CDR3 nucleotides are TGTGCCAGCAGCTTAACAGAGAATGAAAAACTGTTTTTT. This codes for CASSLTENEKLFF.

CDR3 DNA sequence: TGTGCCAGCAGCAGGTCATGGACGAACACCGGGGAGCTGTTTTTT. Encoded protein: CASSRSWTNTGELFF. The rearrangement joins TRBV9 to TRBJ2-2, with D unresolved. V was trimmed by 4 bases and J by 0 bases, leaving 10 bases between them. Germline lookup yields CDR1 SGDLS and CDR2 YYNGEE. CDR3 length: 15 residues.

This chain joins TRBV19 and TRBJ2-3; D perhaps matches TRBD1 (5 bases). Germline CDR1 LNHDA, CDR2 SQIVND (reference sequence). The length of the CDR3 is 14 residues. Trimming removed 6 bases from V and 7 bases from J, with 17 bases in between. This CDR3 is CASSPQDKGNTQYF. The CDR3 nucleotides read TGTGCCAGTAGCCCCCAGGATAAGGGGAATACGCAGTATTTT.

This clone has a single count. V and J are TRBV28 and TRBJ1-4; D remains ambiguous. This CDR3 is built from 16 residues. From germline, CDR1 is MDHEN and CDR2 SYDVKM. V was cut by 5 bases and J by 8 bases, with 21 bases left in between. The DNA for the CDR3 is TGTGCCAGCAGTCCGCAACTCGGCGGATTGGGCGAAAAACTGTTTTTT. As protein: CASSPQLGGLGEKLFF.

The genes are TRBV18 and TRBJ2-3; D gene unclear. Trimming stripped 3 bases from V and 5 bases from J, with 3 bases between. This CDR3 spans 11 amino acids. Germline V CDR1 and CDR2: KGHSH, LQKENI. This CDR3 reads CASSPKDTQYF. DNA for the CDR3: TGTGCCAGCTCACCGAAAGATACGCAGTATTTT.

This clone came up once. The V gene is TRBV27, the J gene TRBJ2-7; the match to TRBD1 covers 8 bases. The ends lost 7 bases at V and 7 bases at J; junction bases unmatched: 12. Germline V gives CDR1 MNHEY, CDR2 SMNVEV (reference sequence). This CDR3 is 14 amino acids long. The chain's CDR3 is CASNPWGQAGEQYF. CDR3 nucleotides: TGTGCCAGCAACCCTTGGGGACAGGCGGGAGAGCAGTACTTC.

The V gene is TRBV19, the J gene TRBJ2-4, with 7 bases identical to TRBD1. The V gene end was trimmed by 5 bases and the J gene end by 4 bases; junction bases not matched to a gene: 8. The CDR3 spans 15 residues. Per germline, CDR1 LNHDA and CDR2 SQIVND (reference sequence). The CDR3 loop reads CASSPRTGQKNIQYF. CDR3 DNA: TGTGCCAGTAGTCCCCGGACAGGCCAAAAAAACATTCAGTACTTC.

The genes are TRBV5-8 and TRBJ2-4; a weak D match, TRBD1 (5 bases). The CDR3 sequence is 15 residues long. V lost 2 bases and J 3 bases, leaving 12 bases between the germline ends. Germline assignment: CDR1 SGHTS and CDR2 YDEGEE. CDR3 sequence (DNA): TGTGCCAGCAGCTTAAGGGGCGTCGGCAAAAACATTCAGTACTTC. This codes for CASSLRGVGKNIQYF.

CDR3 sequence reads: CASSVGEYEQYF. The CDR3 coding sequence is TGCGCCAGCAGCGTCGGGGAATACGAGCAGTACTTC. The chain joins TRBV5-1 to TRBJ2-7, with D perhaps TRBD2 (5 bases). V dropped 4 bases and J dropped 4 bases, with 9 bases sitting between them. The length of the CDR3 is 12 residues. The germline V gene encodes CDR1 SGHRS and CDR2 YFSETQ.

The gene calls are TRBV14 and TRBJ2-5, with D perhaps TRBD1 or TRBD2 (5 bases each). CDR1 SGHDN and CDR2 FVKESK come from the germline V gene. V was pared by 1 base and J by 5 bases, with 17 bases between. The CDR3 has 16 amino acids. The CDR3 region has the DNA TGTGCCAGCAGCCAAGGAGGGGATACCCGTAGGGAGACCCAGTACTTC. This sequence encodes CASSQGGDTRRETQYF.

This clone was seen more than once but under ten times. The gene calls are TRBV5-4 and TRBJ1-4; D unresolved. This CDR3 is 14 amino acids long. Germline V lookup: CDR1 SGHNT, CDR2 YYREEE (reference sequence). V gave up 4 bases and J gave up 4 bases, with 11 bases separating them. This CDR3 is CASSPRLGNEKLFF. DNA of the CDR3: TGTGCCAGCAGCCCTCGACTTGGTAATGAAAAACTGTTTTTT.

The chain uses TRBV18 and TRBJ2-5; no definite D call. Trimming stripped 0 bases from V and 5 bases from J, with 10 bases between. Germline V lookup: CDR1 KGHSH, CDR2 LQKENI. CDR3 size: 14 residues. The CDR3 nucleotides are TGTGCCAGCTCACCACCGGAAGCCTGGGAGACCCAGTACTTC. It translates to CASSPPEAWETQYF.

The gene calls are TRBV7-8 and TRBJ2-2; the D is unclear. Germline-derived CDR1 and CDR2 are SGHVS and FQNEAQ. Trimming took off 1 base at V and 2 bases at J, with 11 bases between the two ends. The CDR3 length is 16 residues. CDR3 in DNA: TGTGCCAGCAGCTTAGGTACTGGCGTCAACACCGGGGAGCTGTTTTTT. Translation gives CASSLGTGVNTGELFF. The variable domain in full, completed from reference TRBV7-8 and TRBJ2-2, reads GAGVSQSPRYKVAKRGQDVALRCDPISGHVSLFWYQQALGQGPEFLTYFQNEAQLDKSGLPSDRFFAERPEGSVSTLKIQRTQQEDSAVYLCASSLGTGVNTGELFFGEGSRLTVL.

The chain uses TRBV5-1 and TRBJ2-7, with a weak D call TRBD2 (5 bases). V shed 0 bases and J shed 2 bases, with 12 bases lying between them. Germline V gives CDR1 SGHRS, CDR2 YFSETQ. The length of the CDR3 is 15 residues. CDR3 sequence reads: CASSLGGSTTYEQYF. CDR3 coding DNA: TGCGCCAGCAGCTTGGGTGGGAGCACCACCTACGAGCAGTACTTC.

The chain employs TRBV7-2 and TRBJ2-1; 11 bases are shared with TRBD2. The CDR3 spans 15 residues. After removal of 5 bases from V and 6 bases from J, the junction contained 6 bases not matched to a gene. CDR1 and CDR2 from the germline V gene are SGHTA and FQGNSA. The CDR3 spells CASSPPGTSGNEQFF. CDR3 nucleotide sequence: TGTGCCAGCAGCCCTCCCGGGACTAGCGGCAATGAGCAGTTCTTC.

The rearrangement links TRBV19 to TRBJ1-1; 9 bases are shared with TRBD1. V lost 5 bases to trimming and J lost 3 bases; unmatched junction nucleotides: 10. CDR1 and CDR2 (germline): LNHDA, SQIVND (reference sequence). The CDR3 covers 16 residues. CDR3 nucleotide sequence: TGTGCCAGTAGTTCCGGGACAGGGAGGGGGGACACTGAAGCTTTCTTT. This gives the protein CASSSGTGRGDTEAFF. Filled out from reference TRBV19 and TRBJ1-1, the complete variable domain reads DGGITQSPKYLFRKEGQNVTLSCEQNLNHDAMYWYRQDPGQGLRLIYYSQIVNDFQKGDIAEGYSVSREKKESFPLTVTSAQKNPTAFYLCASSSGTGRGDTEAFFGQGTRLTVV.

The V and J genes are TRBV23-1 and TRBJ1-5; D is ambiguous. TRBV23-1 is an ORF for which the function is uncertain. There are 16 residues in the CDR3. Trimming took 0 bases from V and 2 from J, leaving 11 bases between them. In DNA, the CDR3 is TGCGCCAGCAGTCAATCGTTACAGAAAGGCAATCAGCCCCAGCATTTT. Translation gives CASSQSLQKGNQPQHF.

V is TRBV5-1 and J is TRBJ2-7, with 7 bases lining up with TRBD2. Trimming cost V 4 bases and J 0 bases; bases outside gene matches: 4. Germline CDR1 SGHRS, CDR2 YFSETQ. The CDR3 covers 14 residues. Here the CDR3 DNA reads TGCGCCAGCAGCGCCGCGGGGGTCTCCTACGAGCAGTACTTC. Translating gives CASSAAGVSYEQYF.